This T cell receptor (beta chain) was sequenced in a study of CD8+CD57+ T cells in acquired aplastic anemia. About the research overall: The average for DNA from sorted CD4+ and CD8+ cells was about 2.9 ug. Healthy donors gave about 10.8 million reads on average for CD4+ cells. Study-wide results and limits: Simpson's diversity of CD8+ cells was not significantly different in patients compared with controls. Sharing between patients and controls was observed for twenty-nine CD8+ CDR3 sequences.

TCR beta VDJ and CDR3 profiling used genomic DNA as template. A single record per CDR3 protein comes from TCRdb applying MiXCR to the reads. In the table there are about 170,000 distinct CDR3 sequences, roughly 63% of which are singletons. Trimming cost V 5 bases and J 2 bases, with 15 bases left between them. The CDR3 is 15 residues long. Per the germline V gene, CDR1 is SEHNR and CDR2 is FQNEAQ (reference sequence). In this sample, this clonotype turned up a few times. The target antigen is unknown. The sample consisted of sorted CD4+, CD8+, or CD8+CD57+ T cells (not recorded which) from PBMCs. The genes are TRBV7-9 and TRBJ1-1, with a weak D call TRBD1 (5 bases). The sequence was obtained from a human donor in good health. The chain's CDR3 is CASSPMGQANTEAFF. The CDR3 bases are TGTGCCAGCAGCCCGATGGGGCAGGCCAACACTGAAGCTTTCTTT.